A single TCR beta chain is shown here with its context. Its antigen is still unknown. No base quality information exists; no much larger clone differs at one position. What this sample's time point label stands for: baseline before first vaccination. Vaccinee samples were obtained from the UK trials COV001 and COV002, which included a single-blind randomized controlled phase 2/3 trial of AZD1222 (ChAdOx1 nCoV-19) in healthy adults. For TCRbeta chain sequencing, PBMC samples from trial participants were taken at day 0 and at day 28 after the second dose. From the germline V gene (reference sequence), CDR1 is SGHNT and CDR2 is YYREEE. The CDR3 runs 17 amino acids, cysteine and phenylalanine included. The read is trimmed to its CDR3 DNA, 51 bases read in frame from base 1. At the junction V is shortened by 5 bases and J by 4 bases; bases outside the gene matches: 15. The CDR3 regions of human TCRbeta chains were analyzed by immunosequencing. The paper's data handling went like this. Repertoire TCRs were matched against a reference library of SARS-CoV-2-specific TCRs generated with the MIRA antigen-specificity platform. Breadth meant the fraction of unique TCRs that were SARS-CoV-2-associated, whereas depth meant the fraction of total T cells that were SARS-CoV-2-associated. Using the MIRA data, each spike-specific TCR was mapped to the spike region that the TCR reacts to and placed in a CD4 or CD8 class. Log10-transformed breadth and depth values were compared by one-way ANOVA with Sidak's multiple comparisons tests. TCRdb mirrors the immuneACCESS table, restricted to in-frame sequences. Some clones are absent from its copies; in checked studies, under half trace to an unresolved V gene, and the reason for the others is unknown. V, J and clone size were drawn from that table, and D and trimming were deduced from the DNA. For this sample the table gives approximately 150,000 clones, of which about 95% were detected only once. Clones ranked in the top ten supply 1.3% of the sample.

The sample originates from a study of T cell responses to AZD1222 COVID-19 vaccine (dated by TCRdb to the early 2020s). Concerning the study at large: AZD1222 recipients given second doses at about 4 weeks or at about 12 weeks were pooled, since spike-specific TCR depth and breadth were not found to differ between the two schedules. TCR sequencing covered fewer than 250 trial participants: some 210 given two doses of AZD1222 and 26 given two doses of MenACWY control vaccine. Trial participants were enrolled by age into 18-55, 56-69 and 70-plus year subgroups, with approximately 160, 26 and 62 TCR-sequenced participants respectively. General study outcomes and caveats: Because no day 14 peak-response samples were available, repertoires were characterized only after the peak T cell response. The vaccine-associated CD4 TCRs covered the entire spike protein, and the dominant responses fell in regions 160-218 and 743-854. Conclusions about previously exposed vaccinees were limited because only six AZD1222 recipients were SARS-CoV-2 seropositive at baseline. Reportedly, close to half of the unique spike-specific TCRs recognized epitopes lying outside the regions that are mutated in the B.1.351 and B.1.1.7 variants. In the small 56-69-year group, the increase in depth fell short of significance, most likely because of low power. Participants were mostly white British, with more females than males. The authors suggested clonal diversity may have been underestimated. A significant rise in spike-specific TCR breadth and depth was observed after two AZD1222 doses relative to day 0 and relative to MenACWY recipients.

The chain is encoded by TRBV5-4 joined to TRBJ2-3; a stretch of 8 junction bases matches TRBD2. This clonotype was sampled from an adult in good health. The sequencing here drew on peripheral blood, taken on day 0 of AZD1222 vaccination. The CDR3 reads as follows: CASSPGLAGPLADTQYF. The nucleotides are TGTGCCAGCAGTCCCGGACTAGCTGGACCCTTAGCAGATACGCAGTATTTT.